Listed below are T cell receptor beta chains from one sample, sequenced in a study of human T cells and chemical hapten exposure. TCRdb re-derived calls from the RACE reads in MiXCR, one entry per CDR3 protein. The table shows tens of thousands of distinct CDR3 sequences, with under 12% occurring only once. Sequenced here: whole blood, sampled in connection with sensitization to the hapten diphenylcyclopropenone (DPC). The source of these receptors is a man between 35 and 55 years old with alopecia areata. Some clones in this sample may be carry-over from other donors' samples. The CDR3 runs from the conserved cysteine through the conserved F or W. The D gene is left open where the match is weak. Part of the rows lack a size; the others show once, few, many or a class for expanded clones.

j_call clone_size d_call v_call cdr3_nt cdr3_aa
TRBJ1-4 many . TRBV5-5 TGTGCCAGCAGACTGAGGGGGGAAACTAATGAAAAACTGTTTTTT CASRLRGETNEKLFF
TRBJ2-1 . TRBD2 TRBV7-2 TGTGCCAGCAGCTTAGATGGACTAGTTTACAATGAGCAGTTCTTC CASSLDGLVYNEQFF
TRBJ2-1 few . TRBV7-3 TGTGCCAGCAGCTTATCTAGCTCCTACAATGAGCAGTTCTTC CASSLSSSYNEQFF
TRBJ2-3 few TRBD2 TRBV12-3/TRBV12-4 TGTGCCAGCAGTTTAGCGATAGCGGGAGGAGCAGATACGCAGTATTTT CASSLAIAGGADTQYF
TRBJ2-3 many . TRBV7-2 TGTGCCAGCAGCTCGCCCCCTGGGCGCCAGTATTTT CASSSPPGRQYF
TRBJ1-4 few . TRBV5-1 TGCGCCAGCAGCTCGGGACGGCTGAATGAAAAACTGTTTTTT CASSSGRLNEKLFF
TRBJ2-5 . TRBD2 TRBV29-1 TGCAGCGCGCGGGAGGGCGTGGAGACCCAGTACTTC CSAREGVETQYF
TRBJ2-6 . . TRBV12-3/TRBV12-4 TGTGCCAGCAGTCCCCAGGGCACTCTCGGGAGCTCTGGGGCCAACGTCCTGACTTTC CASSPQGTLGSSGANVLTF
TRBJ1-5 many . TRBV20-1 TGCAGTGCTTGGGAACAGGGAATGAGGCAGCCCCAGCATTTT CSAWEQGMRQPQHF
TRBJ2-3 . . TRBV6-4 TGTGCCAGCAGCCTAGCAGGGAAAAGCACAGATACGCAGTATTTT CASSLAGKSTDTQYF
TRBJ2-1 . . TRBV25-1 TGTGCCAGCAGTGAAGATAACAGGGCCTACAATGAGCAGTTCTTC CASSEDNRAYNEQFF
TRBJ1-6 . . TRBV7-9 TGTGCCAGCAGCTTAGAAGGGGCGCCCCTCCACTTT CASSLEGAPLHF
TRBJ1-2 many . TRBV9 TGTGCCAGCAGCGTAGCTGAGAGGGGCGGCTACACCTTC CASSVAERGGYTF
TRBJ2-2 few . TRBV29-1 TGCAGCGTGGACTCCGGGTCGAACACCGGGGAGCTGTTTTTT CSVDSGSNTGELFF
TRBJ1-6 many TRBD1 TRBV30 TGTGCCTGGAGCGGGGACAGGGGGCGATATTCACCCCTCCACTTT CAWSGDRGRYSPLHF
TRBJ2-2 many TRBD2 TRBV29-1 TGCAGCGTCCCTAGCGGGAGCGGAACCGGGGAGCTGTTTTTT CSVPSGSGTGELFF
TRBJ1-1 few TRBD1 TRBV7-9 TGTGCCAGCAGCCAGTGGAGGGGGCGGGGGACTGAAGCTTTCTTT CASSQWRGRGTEAFF
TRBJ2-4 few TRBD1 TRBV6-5 TGTGCCAGCAGTCTCACAGGGGGCGATGAAAACATTCAGTACTTC CASSLTGGDENIQYF
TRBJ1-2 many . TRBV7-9 TGTGCCAGCAGCTTAGATGGGTCAGTCCCATATGGCTACACCTTC CASSLDGSVPYGYTF
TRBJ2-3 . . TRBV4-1 TGCGCCAGCAGCCAACTTGGGACCGGGGCAGATACGCAGTATTTT CASSQLGTGADTQYF
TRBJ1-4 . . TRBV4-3 TGCGCCAGCAGCCAAGGGCAGTCGAATGAAAAACTGTTTTTT CASSQGQSNEKLFF
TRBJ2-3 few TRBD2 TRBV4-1 TGCGCCAGCAGCCAAGGACTAGCGGGGATACTGACAGATACGCAGTATTTT CASSQGLAGILTDTQYF
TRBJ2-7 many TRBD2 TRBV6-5 TGTGCCAGCAGCTCCCGTTTACGGGAGGGGGGGGAGCAGTACTTC CASSSRLREGGEQYF